The subject of this entry is one T cell receptor (beta chain). An end of the junction does not agree with germline; a read error may underlie this. It was unsorted whole blood that yielded blood RNA, and germline DNA was also extracted. This specimen belongs to a study of tumor-infiltrating lymphocytes in primary liver carcinoma. Germline V gives CDR1 SQVTM, CDR2 ANQGSEA. The CDR3 is 16 amino acids. TCR beta cDNA was made from 400 to 500 ng total RNA with a constant-region primer. Three rounds of nested multiplex PCR with slightly modified ARM-PCR produced TCR beta libraries. The first two PCR rounds used TRBV1-TRBV30 forward primers with a C-beta reverse primer, about 10 cycles each. TCRdb used MiXCR to reprocess the multiplex PCR reads, holding one entry per CDR3 protein. This sample has approximately 330,000 distinct CDR3 sequences, with 65% found just once.

Specimen: peripheral blood. The chain employs TRBV29-1 and TRBJ2-3, with 9 bases lining up with TRBD2. The source of this sequence is a man aged 40-49 years with primary liver carcinoma and hepatitis B virus infection. The CDR3 DNA follows: TGCAACGTTGAGGATTTGGCGGGAGGGCCACCAGATACGCAGTATTTT. As protein: CNVEDLAGGPPDTQYF.